This T cell receptor beta chain was identified in a study of T cell responses to AZD1222 COVID-19 vaccine. Overall study: Pooled in the analysis were second doses at about 4 or about 12 weeks. Study-wide results and limits: Possibly, clonal diversity was underestimated; donors were largely white British and included more females. Of the AZD1222 recipients, only five to seven were seropositive at baseline. Spike-specific TCR repertoires showed rising breadth and depth after two AZD1222 doses.

Libraries were prepared by immunoSEQ multiplex PCR; TCRdb keeps only in-frame clonotypes and omits some of them. The data show approximately 120,000 clones, with over 85% seen just once and under 3.5% held by the top ten. This CDR3 is 13 amino acids long. The V gene's germline CDR1 is SSHAT and CDR2 FNYEAQ (reference sequence). To note about this clone: Antigen unknown. The junction departs from the called germline gene at one end, perhaps through a read error.

The receptor's source is an adult in good health. Sample: peripheral blood, taken on day 0 of AZD1222 vaccination. The rearrangement joins TRBV7-7 to TRBJ2-5, with D unresolved. CDR3 protein: CASSTGRQETQYF. The CDR3 nucleotides are TGTGCTAGCAGTACCGGGCGACAAGAGACCCAGTACTTC.